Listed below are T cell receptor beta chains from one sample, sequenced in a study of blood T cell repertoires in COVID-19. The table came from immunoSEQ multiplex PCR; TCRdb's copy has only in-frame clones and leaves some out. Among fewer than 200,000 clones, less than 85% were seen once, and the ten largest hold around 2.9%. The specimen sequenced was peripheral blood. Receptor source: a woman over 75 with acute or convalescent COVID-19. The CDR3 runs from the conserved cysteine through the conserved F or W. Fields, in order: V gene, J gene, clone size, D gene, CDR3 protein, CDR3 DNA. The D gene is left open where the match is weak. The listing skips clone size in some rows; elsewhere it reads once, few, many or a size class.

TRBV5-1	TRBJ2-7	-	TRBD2	CASSSSTGGDEQYF	TGCGCCAGCAGTTCGTCGACGGGAGGTGACGAGCAGTACTTC
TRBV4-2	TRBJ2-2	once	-	CASSQESHGQGWDTGELFF	TGTGCCAGCAGCCAAGAAAGTCATGGGCAGGGGTGGGACACCGGGGAGCTGTTTTTT
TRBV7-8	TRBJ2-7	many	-	CASSLWLAITYEQYF	TGTGCCAGCAGCTTATGGCTAGCGATTACCTACGAGCAGTACTTC
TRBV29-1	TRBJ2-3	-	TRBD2	CSARGTSGIDTQYF	TGCAGCGCAAGGGGGACTAGCGGGATAGATACGCAGTATTTT
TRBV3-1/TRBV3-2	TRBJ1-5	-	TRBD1	CASSHSITGVNQPQHF	TGTGCCAGCAGCCACTCAATTACAGGGGTCAACCAGCCCCAGCATTTT
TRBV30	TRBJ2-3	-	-	CAWRTVDTQYF	TGTGCCTGGAGGACTGTAGATACGCAGTATTTT
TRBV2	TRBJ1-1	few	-	CASRAGVGTEAFF	TGTGCCAGCAGGGCGGGGGTAGGGACTGAAGCTTTCTTT
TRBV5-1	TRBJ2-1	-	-	CASSLAGEAYNEQFF	TGCGCCAGCAGCTTGGCGGGAGAGGCGTACAATGAGCAGTTCTTC
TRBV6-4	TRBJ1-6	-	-	CASSEDPRDSPLHF	TGTGCCAGCAGTGAGGACCCGAGGGATTCACCCCTCCACTTT
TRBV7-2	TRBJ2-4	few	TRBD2	CASSETSGRSSLAKNIQYF	TGTGCCAGCAGCGAGACTAGCGGGAGGTCCTCCCTAGCCAAAAACATTCAGTACTTC
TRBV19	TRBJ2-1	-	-	CASSTGINPANEQFF	TGTGCCAGTAGTACAGGGATCAATCCCGCCAATGAGCAGTTCTTC
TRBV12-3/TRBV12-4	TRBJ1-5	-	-	CASSLSGNQPQHF	TGTGCCAGCAGCCTTTCAGGCAATCAGCCCCAGCATTTT
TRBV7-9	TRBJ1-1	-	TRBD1	CASSRQGALSTEAFF	TGTGCCAGCAGCCGACAGGGGGCCCTTTCCACTGAAGCTTTCTTT
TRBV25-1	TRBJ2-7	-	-	CASRRSSTSYEQYF	TGTGCCAGCAGGAGGAGTAGCACCTCCTACGAGCAGTACTTC
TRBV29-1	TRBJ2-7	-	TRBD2	CSGGGRSGGMSEQYF	TGCAGCGGCGGGGGCCGTAGCGGGGGGATGAGCGAGCAGTACTTC
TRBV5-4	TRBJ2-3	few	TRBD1	CASSSIGQGSADTQYF	TGTGCCAGCAGCTCAATCGGACAGGGGAGCGCAGATACGCAGTATTTT
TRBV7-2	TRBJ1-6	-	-	CASSLGSSYNSPLHF	TGTGCCAGCAGCTTAGGGAGCTCCTATAATTCACCCCTCCACTTT
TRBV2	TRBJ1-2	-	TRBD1	CASSLSGGAGYGYTF	TGTGCCAGCAGCCTCTCAGGGGGCGCTGGCTATGGCTACACCTTC
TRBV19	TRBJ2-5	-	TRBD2	CASSIVASGQETQYF	TGTGCCAGTAGTATAGTGGCTAGCGGCCAAGAGACCCAGTACTTC
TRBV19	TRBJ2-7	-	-	CASSIGGTQAYEQYF	TGTGCCAGTAGTATAGGTGGGACTCAAGCCTACGAGCAGTACTTC
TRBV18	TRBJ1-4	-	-	CASSPRGADEKLFF	TGTGCCAGCTCCCCTCGGGGGGCGGATGAAAAACTGTTTTTT
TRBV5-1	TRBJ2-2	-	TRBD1	CASSVLQGAGELFF	TGCGCCAGCAGCGTCTTACAGGGGGCAGGGGAGCTGTTTTTT
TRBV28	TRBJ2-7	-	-	CASSWGGTSYEQYF	TGTGCCAGCAGTTGGGGCGGGACCTCCTACGAGCAGTACTTC
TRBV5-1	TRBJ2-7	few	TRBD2	CASSLDGTSGSYEQYF	TGCGCCAGCAGCTTGGATGGGACTAGCGGTTCCTACGAGCAGTACTTC
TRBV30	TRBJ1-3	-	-	CAWISGAFLNTIYF	TGTGCCTGGATCTCAGGGGCCTTTTTAAACACCATATATTTT
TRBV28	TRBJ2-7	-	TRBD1	CASSNVGTGSYEQYF	TGTGCCAGCAGCAACGTGGGGACAGGGAGCTACGAGCAGTACTTC
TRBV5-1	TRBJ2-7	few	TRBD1	CASTPGQTTYEQYF	TGCGCCAGCACCCCGGGACAGACAACTTACGAGCAGTACTTC
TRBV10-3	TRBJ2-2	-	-	CAITGQHLTGELFF	TGTGCCATCACTGGACAGCACCTCACCGGGGAGCTGTTTTTT
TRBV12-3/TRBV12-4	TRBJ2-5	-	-	CASSFWQQETQYF	TGTGCCAGCAGTTTTTGGCAGCAAGAGACCCAGTACTTC
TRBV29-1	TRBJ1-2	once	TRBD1	CSVDYTGGSGYTF	TGCAGCGTTGACTATACAGGGGGAAGTGGCTACACCTTC
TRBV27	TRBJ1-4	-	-	CASSNDRPNEKLFF	TGTGCCAGCAGTAACGACAGGCCTAATGAAAAACTGTTTTTT
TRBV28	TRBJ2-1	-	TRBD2	CASSSSLAGGPHSYNEQFF	TGTGCCAGCAGTTCCTCGCTAGCGGGAGGGCCCCACTCCTACAATGAGCAGTTCTTC
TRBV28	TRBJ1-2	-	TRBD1	CASRVTGADGYTF	TGTGCCAGCCGAGTAACAGGGGCGGATGGCTACACCTTC
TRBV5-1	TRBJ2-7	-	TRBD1	CASSGGQGVDEQYF	TGCGCCAGCAGCGGGGGACAGGGGGTTGACGAGCAGTACTTC
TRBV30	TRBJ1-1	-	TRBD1	CAWSQGATEAFF	TGTGCCTGGAGTCAGGGGGCGACTGAAGCTTTCTTT
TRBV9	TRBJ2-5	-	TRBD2	CASSTGLAGVETQYF	TGTGCCAGCAGCACCGGACTAGCGGGAGTAGAGACCCAGTACTTC
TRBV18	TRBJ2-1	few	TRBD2	CASSRGTSGYNEQFF	TGTGCCAGCTCCCGCGGGACTAGCGGTTACAATGAGCAGTTCTTC
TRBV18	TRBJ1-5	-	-	CASSPATVGGQPQHF	TGTGCCAGCTCACCCGCCACTGTCGGGGGTCAGCCCCAGCATTTT
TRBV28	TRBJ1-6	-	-	CASSLAATAFGSPLHF	TGTGCCAGCAGTTTAGCGGCCACTGCGTTTGGTTCACCCCTCCACTTT
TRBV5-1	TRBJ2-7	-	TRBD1	CASRPGQGAGEQYF	TGCGCCAGCCGCCCCGGACAGGGGGCTGGCGAGCAGTACTTC